This T cell receptor beta chain was sequenced in a study of tumor-infiltrating lymphocytes in primary liver carcinoma. The authors made TCR beta cDNA from around 500 ng total RNA with a constant-region primer. Generation of the TCR beta libraries relied on three nested multiplex PCR rounds using slightly modified ARM-PCR. TCRdb re-analysed the multiplex PCR reads in MiXCR, keeping a single row per CDR3 protein. The sample has approximately 320,000 distinct CDR3 sequences, roughly three fifths seen once. Germline DNA was also extracted, and blood RNA derived from unsorted whole blood. Turning to this clonotype: The antigen is undetermined.

Study-wide results and limits: Bulk unsorted samples prevented comparison of CD4+ and CD8+ repertoires. Pairs comparing tumor with adjacent tissue or blood overlapped less than pairs drawn from tumor regions.

The receptor comes from a woman aged 25 to 39 with primary liver carcinoma and hepatitis B virus infection. What was sequenced was peripheral blood.

CDR3 DNA: TGCAGCGCCACCTCCACTGATATCAGCTTCTATGGCTACACCTTC. Protein sequence: CSATSTDISFYGYTF. The rearrangement uses TRBV29-1 and TRBJ1-2; D uncertain. Germline CDR1 SQVTM, CDR2 ANQGSEA. The CDR3 totals 15 residues. Between the trimmed V and J ends, which lost 7 bases and 4 bases, there was a span of 22 bases.